These 23 T cell receptor beta chains came from one sample sequenced in a study of shared clonotypes between healthy human individuals. The table came from immunoSEQ multiplex PCR; TCRdb's copy has only in-frame clones and leaves some out. The sample has 550,000 to 800,000 clones; 90% are singletons. The sequenced material came from memory CD8+ T cells from PBMCs. Subset here: CD45RO+ cells pooled with CCR7-negative TemRA cells. These receptors were obtained from a man in his late teens or twenties in good health. Some clones in this sample may be carry-over from other donors' samples.

This rearrangement joins TRBV10-3 to TRBJ2-1; 11 nucleotides match TRBD2. After removal of 3 bases from V and 3 bases from J, the junction contained 4 bases not matched to a gene. The CDR3 spans 16 residues. Germline V gene lookup returns CDR1 ENHRY and CDR2 SYGVKD. The CDR3, as DNA: TGTGCCATCAGTGACCCACTAGCGGGAGTCTACAATGAGCAGTTCTTC. This codes for CAISDPLAGVYNEQFF.

This chain connects TRBV9 to TRBJ2-3, with 10 bases identical to TRBD2. The CDR3 runs to 18 residues. V dropped 4 bases and J dropped 1; count of bases not matched to a gene: 12. The germline gives CDR1 SGDLS, CDR2 YYNGEE. CDR3 amino acids: CASSSRTSGEGGTDTQYF. CDR3 sequence (DNA): TGTGCCAGCAGCTCACGGACTAGCGGTGAGGGGGGCACAGATACGCAGTATTTT.

The V call is TRBV7-9, the J call TRBJ2-7, with 9 bases aligning to TRBD1. The V segment lost 4 bases and the J segment 0 bases; nucleotides outside the gene matches: 13. The CDR3 has 18 amino acids. Germline lookup yields CDR1 SEHNR and CDR2 FQNEAQ (reference sequence). The chain's CDR3 is CASSSPSQGAVPSYEQYF. CDR3 sequence (DNA): TGTGCCAGCAGCTCACCTTCACAGGGGGCCGTTCCCTCCTACGAGCAGTACTTC.

This chain links TRBV7-9 with TRBJ2-7; no clear D. The germline CDR1 and CDR2 sequences are SEHNR and FQNEAQ (reference sequence). The CDR3 extends over 15 amino acids. V was pared by 0 bases and J by 6 bases, with 15 bases between. CDR3 loop: CASSLALDLSGEQYF. CDR3 in DNA: TGTGCCAGCAGCTTAGCGTTGGATCTAAGTGGCGAGCAGTACTTC.

This clone was recorded only once. This chain uses TRBV9 with TRBJ2-3; D is ambiguous. Trimming took off 4 bases at V and 2 bases at J, with 23 bases between the two ends. In germline, CDR1 is SGDLS, CDR2 YYNGEE. The CDR3 has 18 amino acids. This chain's CDR3 is CASSTRTDGPPYTDTQYF. CDR3 in DNA: TGTGCCAGCAGCACCCGCACCGATGGACCCCCCTACACAGATACGCAGTATTTT.

The V call is TRBV7-3, the J call TRBJ2-1, with a tentative D call TRBD1 (5 bases). Germline-derived CDR1 and CDR2 are SGHTA and FQGTGA. Deletions cut 5 bases from V and 2 bases from J, with 13 bases between. The CDR3 contains 15 residues. The CDR3 protein is CASSLGQGPYNEQFF. CDR3 in DNA: TGTGCCAGCAGCCTCGGGCAGGGCCCCTACAATGAGCAGTTCTTC.

The chain uses TRBV11-2 and TRBJ2-7, with a tentative D call TRBD1 (6 bases). CDR3 length: 15 amino acids. Germline assignment: CDR1 SGHAT and CDR2 FQNNGV. V was shortened by 7 bases and J by 1 base, with 17 bases between the two germline ends. The CDR3 loop is CASTPRWGPSYEQYF. The CDR3 DNA reads as TGTGCCAGCACTCCCAGGTGGGGGCCTTCCTACGAGCAGTACTTC.

The V and J genes are TRBV7-9 and TRBJ2-1; TRBD2 agrees at 10 bases. V gave up 5 bases and J gave up 7 bases; unmatched junction bases: 14. Per the germline V gene, CDR1 is SEHNR and CDR2 is FQNEAQ (reference sequence). The CDR3 consists of 17 residues. The CDR3 DNA reads as TGTGCCAGCAGCCCTACGGGCCCTAGCGGGAGTCGAAATGAGCAGTTCTTC. Its protein is CASSPTGPSGSRNEQFF.

This sequence joins TRBV4-1 and TRBJ2-7; D assignment may be TRBD1 or TRBD2 (5 bases each). Trimming left V 6 bases short and J 0 bases short, with 12 bases between. Per the germline V gene, CDR1 is MGHRA and CDR2 is YSYEKL. The CDR3 loop spans 14 amino acids. The CDR3 region has the DNA TGCGCCAGCAGTCTTGAGGGGAGCTCCTACGAGCAGTACTTC. This encodes CASSLEGSSYEQYF.

This chain connects TRBV27 to TRBJ1-1; tentative D call: TRBD1 (5 bases). The CDR3 has 14 residues. The germline CDR1 and CDR2 sequences are MNHEY and SMNVEV (reference sequence). The V gene lost 8 bases and the J gene lost 0 bases, with 13 bases spanning the gap. This CDR3 is CASGQGRMNTEAFF. The CDR3 DNA is TGTGCCAGCGGGCAGGGCCGCATGAACACTGAAGCTTTCTTT.

The chain links TRBV7-2 to TRBJ2-1; 8 positions match TRBD2. Germline V gives CDR1 SGHTA, CDR2 FQGNSA. This CDR3 spans 15 amino acids. Unmatched junction bases numbered 6, after V lost 4 bases and J lost 4 bases. CDR3 loop: CASSSSSGLYNEQFF. CDR3 nucleotide sequence: TGTGCCAGCAGCTCGTCTAGCGGGCTGTACAATGAGCAGTTCTTC.

The chain combines TRBV4-1 with TRBJ2-1; 7 nucleotides line up with TRBD2. This CDR3 comprises 14 residues. J lost 3 bases, V lost 2 bases, and 1 base had no gene match. Germline V gene lookup returns CDR1 MGHRA and CDR2 YSYEKL. CDR3 sequence (DNA): TGCGCCAGCAGCCAACGGGAGGTCTACAATGAGCAGTTCTTC. Protein: CASSQREVYNEQFF.

The V gene is TRBV7-9, the J gene TRBJ2-1; 7 bases fit TRBD1. V lost 3 bases to trimming and J lost 6 bases; unmatched junction nucleotides: 5. CDR1 is SEHNR and CDR2 is FQNEAQ in the germline V gene (reference sequence). The CDR3 loop spans 14 amino acids. The CDR3, as DNA: TGTGCCAGCAGCTTGACAGGGACCCTCAATGAGCAGTTCTTC. It codes for CASSLTGTLNEQFF.

DNA for the CDR3: TGCAGCCCGCCGGGCGGGAGAAACTACGAGCAGTACTTC. This encodes CSPPGGRNYEQYF. The V call is TRBV29-1, the J call TRBJ2-7, with 7 bases aligning to TRBD2. This CDR3 region has 13 residues. With 8 bases clipped from V and 3 bases from J, the junction kept 10 bases outside the gene matches. The germline gives CDR1 SQVTM, CDR2 ANQGSEA.

The V and J genes are TRBV4-1 and TRBJ2-7, with D possibly being TRBD1 (5 bases). The germline CDR1 and CDR2 sequences are MGHRA and YSYEKL. V dropped 0 bases and J dropped 2 bases, with 11 bases sitting between them. This CDR3 comprises 15 residues. The CDR3 spells CASSQEGDSTYEQYF. The DNA of the CDR3 is TGCGCCAGCAGCCAAGAAGGTGACAGCACCTACGAGCAGTACTTC.

The chain recombines TRBV5-8 with TRBJ2-7; D gene uncertain. Per the germline V gene, CDR1 is SGHTS and CDR2 is YDEGEE. Trimming took off 2 bases at V and 7 bases at J, with 13 bases between the two ends. The CDR3 is made up of 13 amino acids. The CDR3 sequence is CASSFEVPWEQYF. CDR3 nucleotides: TGTGCCAGCAGCTTTGAAGTCCCTTGGGAGCAGTACTTC.

The V call is TRBV10-3, the J call TRBJ2-7, with 13 bases aligning to TRBD2. The CDR3 is 16 residues long. CDR1 and CDR2 from the germline V gene are ENHRY and SYGVKD. With V trimmed by 4 bases and J by 3 bases, 6 bases remained unmatched. CDR3 residues: CAISVTSGRAGYEQYF. CDR3 nucleotide sequence: TGTGCCATCAGTGTCACTAGCGGGAGGGCCGGCTACGAGCAGTACTTC.

The genes are TRBV9 and TRBJ1-4; possible D gene TRBD1, 6 bases. This CDR3 has 14 residues. Trimming cost V 3 bases and J 10 bases, with 16 bases left between them. Germline-derived CDR1 and CDR2 are SGDLS and YYNGEE. CDR3 coding DNA: TGTGCCAGCAGCGAGGACAGCGGGTTTGTAAAACTGTTTTTT. It codes for CASSEDSGFVKLFF.

The V call is TRBV9, the J call TRBJ2-1; the match to TRBD2 covers 9 bases. This CDR3 spans 18 amino acids. The germline CDR1 and CDR2 sequences are SGDLS and YYNGEE. Trimming cost V 0 bases and J 5 bases; bases outside gene matches: 12. In DNA form, the CDR3 reads TGTGCCAGCAGCGTAGAGATTATTACTAGCGGGCACCACAATGAGCAGTTCTTC. Its translation: CASSVEIITSGHHNEQFF.

This chain connects TRBV7-8 to TRBJ2-1, with no clear D. Trimming cost V 5 bases and J 5 bases, with 16 bases left between them. Germline V lookup: CDR1 SGHVS, CDR2 FQNEAQ. The CDR3 consists of 15 residues. Here the CDR3 reads CASSRSYLVDNEQFF. CDR3 DNA sequence: TGTGCCAGCAGCCGCAGCTATCTGGTGGACAATGAGCAGTTCTTC.

The genes are TRBV4-1 and TRBJ1-1; no clear D. The length of the CDR3 is 13 residues. Per germline, CDR1 MGHRA and CDR2 YSYEKL. The germline V and J ends were trimmed by 0 bases and 5 bases, with 7 bases remaining between them. The CDR3 is CASSQDWETEAFF. The CDR3, as DNA: TGCGCCAGCAGCCAAGACTGGGAAACTGAAGCTTTCTTT.

This rearrangement joins TRBV30 to TRBJ2-1, with 8 nucleotides matching TRBD2. In germline, CDR1 is GTSNPN, CDR2 SVGIG (reference sequence). The junction had 6 bases not matched to a gene; V was cut back by 2 bases and J by 9 bases. The CDR3 consists of 13 residues. The CDR3 spells CAWSLRREAEQFF. CDR3 sequence (DNA): TGTGCCTGGAGTTTGAGGCGGGAGGCTGAGCAGTTCTTC.

The V and J genes are TRBV19 and TRBJ2-3; D gene unclear. Trimming removed 3 bases at V and 2 bases at J, with 9 bases between. The CDR3 runs 14 residues. Looked up from germline, CDR1 is LNHDA and CDR2 is SQIVND (reference sequence). CDR3 nucleotide sequence: TGTGCCAGTAGTATCAGGTTGGCCACAGATACGCAGTATTTT. The encoded protein is CASSIRLATDTQYF.